The T cell receptor beta chain described here comes from a study of tumor and adjacent non-tumor tissue in lung cancer. Study-level background: Patients comprised roughly 12 adenocarcinoma, 2 squamous cell carcinoma and 1 small cell lung cancer. Aged about 31 to 76 years, patients included 10 men and 5 women with stage I to III disease.

This CDR3 is 15 amino acids long. Germline lookup yields CDR1 SQVTM and CDR2 ANQGSEA. The germline V and J ends were trimmed by 4 bases and 2 bases, with 17 bases remaining between them. Details on this clonotype: This CDR3 fails to terminate in the conserved phenylalanine or tryptophan, so it likely reflects a read error.

TCRbeta libraries were built with three rounds of nested PCR, modified from ARM-PCR. TCRdb passed the multiplex PCR reads through MiXCR, listing each CDR3 protein once. This table holds 91,000 or so distinct CDR3 sequences, about 67% found once. This sample's RNA came from whole unsorted tissue. Donors were chemotherapy-naive, newly diagnosed lung cancer surgical patients in China, August–late 2014. Sequencing used lung tumor tissue. The sequence was collected from a man in his sixties with non-small cell lung cancer. This chain connects TRBV29-1 to TRBJ1-2; tentatively, D is TRBD1 (5 bases). CDR3 protein: CSVGGTPGENYGYTL. CDR3 bases: TGCAGCGTTGGAGGGACCCCGGGGGAGAACTATGGCTACACCTTA.